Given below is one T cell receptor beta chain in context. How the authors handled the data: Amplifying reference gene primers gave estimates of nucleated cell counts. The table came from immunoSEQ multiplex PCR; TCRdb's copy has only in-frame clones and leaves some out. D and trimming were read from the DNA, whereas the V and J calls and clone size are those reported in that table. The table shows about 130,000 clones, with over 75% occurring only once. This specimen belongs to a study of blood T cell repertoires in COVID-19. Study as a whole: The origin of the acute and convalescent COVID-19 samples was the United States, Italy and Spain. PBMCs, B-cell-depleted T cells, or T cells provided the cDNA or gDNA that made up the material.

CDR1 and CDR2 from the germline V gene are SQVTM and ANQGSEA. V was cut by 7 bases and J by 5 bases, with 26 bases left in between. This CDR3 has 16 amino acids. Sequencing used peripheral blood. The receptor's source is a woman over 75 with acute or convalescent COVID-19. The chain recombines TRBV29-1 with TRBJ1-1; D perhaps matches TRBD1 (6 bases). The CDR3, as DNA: TGCAGCGCGGGGGGACAAGGGAACTCCGTGGGGACTGAAGCTTTCTTT. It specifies CSAGGQGNSVGTEAFF.